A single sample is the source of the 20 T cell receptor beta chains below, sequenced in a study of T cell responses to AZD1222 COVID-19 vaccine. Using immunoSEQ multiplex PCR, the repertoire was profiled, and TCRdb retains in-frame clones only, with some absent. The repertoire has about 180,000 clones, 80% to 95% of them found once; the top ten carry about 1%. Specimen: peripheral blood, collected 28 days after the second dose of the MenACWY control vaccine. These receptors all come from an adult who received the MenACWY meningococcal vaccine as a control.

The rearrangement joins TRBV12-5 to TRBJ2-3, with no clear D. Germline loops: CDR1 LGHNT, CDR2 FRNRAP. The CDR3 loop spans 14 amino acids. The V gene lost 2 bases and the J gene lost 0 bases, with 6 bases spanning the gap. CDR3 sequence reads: CASGLSLSTDTQYF. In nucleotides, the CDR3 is TGTGCTAGTGGTTTGAGTCTCAGCACAGATACGCAGTATTTT.

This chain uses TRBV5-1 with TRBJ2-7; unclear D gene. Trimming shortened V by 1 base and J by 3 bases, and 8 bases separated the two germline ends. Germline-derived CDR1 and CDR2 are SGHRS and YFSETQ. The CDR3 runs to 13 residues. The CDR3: CASSLRQDYEQYF. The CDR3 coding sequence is TGCGCCAGCAGCTTGAGGCAGGACTACGAGCAGTACTTC.

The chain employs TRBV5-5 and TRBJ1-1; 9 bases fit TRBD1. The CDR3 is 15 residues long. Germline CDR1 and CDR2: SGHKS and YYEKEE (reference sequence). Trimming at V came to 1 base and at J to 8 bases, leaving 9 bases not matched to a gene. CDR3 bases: TGTGCCAGCAGCTTGTTCCCGACAGGGGGGCCCGAAGCTTTCTTT. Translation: CASSLFPTGGPEAFF.

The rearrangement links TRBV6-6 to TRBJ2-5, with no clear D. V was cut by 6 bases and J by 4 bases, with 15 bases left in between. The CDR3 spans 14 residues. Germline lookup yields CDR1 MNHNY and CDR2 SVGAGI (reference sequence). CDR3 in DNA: TGTGCCAGCAGCGGACCCCGGCCCGCAGAGACCCAGTACTTC. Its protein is CASSGPRPAETQYF.

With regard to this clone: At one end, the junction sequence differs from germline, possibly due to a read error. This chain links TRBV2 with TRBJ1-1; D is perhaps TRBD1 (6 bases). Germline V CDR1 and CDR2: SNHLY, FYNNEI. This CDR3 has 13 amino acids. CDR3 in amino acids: CASSSDRNTKAFF. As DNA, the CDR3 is TGTGCCAGCAGTTCGGACAGAAACACTAAAGCTTTCTTT.

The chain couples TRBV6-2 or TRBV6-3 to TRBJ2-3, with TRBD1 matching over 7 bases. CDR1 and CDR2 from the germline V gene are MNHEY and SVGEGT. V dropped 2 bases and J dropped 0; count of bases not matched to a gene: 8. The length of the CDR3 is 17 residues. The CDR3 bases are TGTGCCAGCAGTTACCCAGAGGACAGGTTAAGCACAGATACGCAGTATTTT. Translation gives CASSYPEDRLSTDTQYF.

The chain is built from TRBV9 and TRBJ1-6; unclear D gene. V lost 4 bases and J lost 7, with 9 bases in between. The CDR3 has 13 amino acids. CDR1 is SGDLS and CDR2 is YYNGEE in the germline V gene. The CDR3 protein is CASSWGLNSPLHF. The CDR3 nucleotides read TGTGCCAGCAGCTGGGGATTAAATTCACCCCTCCACTTT.

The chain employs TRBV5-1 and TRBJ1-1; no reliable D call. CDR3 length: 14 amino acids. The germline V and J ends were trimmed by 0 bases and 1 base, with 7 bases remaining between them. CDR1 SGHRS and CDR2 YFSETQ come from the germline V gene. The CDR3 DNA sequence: TGCGCCAGCAGCTTGGAGACCAGGAACACTGAAGCTTTCTTT. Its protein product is CASSLETRNTEAFF.

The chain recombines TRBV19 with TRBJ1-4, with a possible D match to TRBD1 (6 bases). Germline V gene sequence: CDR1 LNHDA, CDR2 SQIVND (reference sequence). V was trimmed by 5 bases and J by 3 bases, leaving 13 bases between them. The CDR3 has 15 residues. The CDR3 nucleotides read TGTGCCAGTAGTGCCCACAGGGTTGCTAATGAAAAACTGTTTTTT. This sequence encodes CASSAHRVANEKLFF.

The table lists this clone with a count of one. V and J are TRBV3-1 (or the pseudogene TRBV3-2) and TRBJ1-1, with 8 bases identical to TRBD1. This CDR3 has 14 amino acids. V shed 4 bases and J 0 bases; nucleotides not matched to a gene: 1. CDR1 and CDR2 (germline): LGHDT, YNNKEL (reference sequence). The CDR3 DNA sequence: TGTGCCAGCAGCCCCAGGGGGCTGAACACTGAAGCTTTCTTT. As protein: CASSPRGLNTEAFF.

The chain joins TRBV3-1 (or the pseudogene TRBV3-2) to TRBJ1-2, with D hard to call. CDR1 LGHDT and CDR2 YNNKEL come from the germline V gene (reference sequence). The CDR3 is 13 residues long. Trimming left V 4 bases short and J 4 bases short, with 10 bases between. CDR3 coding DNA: TGTGCCAGCAGCCTAGGCGCCCGCTATGGCTACACCTTC. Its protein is CASSLGARYGYTF.

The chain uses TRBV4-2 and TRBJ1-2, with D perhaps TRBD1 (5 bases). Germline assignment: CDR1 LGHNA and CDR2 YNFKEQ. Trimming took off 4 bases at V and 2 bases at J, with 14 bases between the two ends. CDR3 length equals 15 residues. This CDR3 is CASSRTQDGNYGYTF. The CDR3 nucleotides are TGTGCCAGCAGCCGAACACAGGACGGAAACTATGGCTACACCTTC.

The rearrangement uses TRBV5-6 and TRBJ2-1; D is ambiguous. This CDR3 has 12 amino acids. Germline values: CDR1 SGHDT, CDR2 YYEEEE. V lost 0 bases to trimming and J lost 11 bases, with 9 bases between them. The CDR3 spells CASSLEGYKQFF. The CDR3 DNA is TGTGCCAGCAGCTTGGAAGGGTATAAGCAGTTCTTC.

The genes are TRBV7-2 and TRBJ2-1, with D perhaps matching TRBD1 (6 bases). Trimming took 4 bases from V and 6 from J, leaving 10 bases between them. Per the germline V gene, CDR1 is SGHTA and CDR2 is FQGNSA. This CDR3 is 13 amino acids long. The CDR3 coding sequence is TGTGCCAGCAGCTCCCGACAGGTCAATGAGCAGTTCTTC. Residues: CASSSRQVNEQFF.

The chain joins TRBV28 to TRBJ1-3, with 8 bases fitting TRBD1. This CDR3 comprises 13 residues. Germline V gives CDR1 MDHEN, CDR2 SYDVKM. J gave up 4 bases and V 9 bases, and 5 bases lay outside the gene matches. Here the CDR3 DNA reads TGTGCCAGGGACAGGGCACGAGGAAACACCATATATTTT. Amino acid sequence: CARDRARGNTIYF.

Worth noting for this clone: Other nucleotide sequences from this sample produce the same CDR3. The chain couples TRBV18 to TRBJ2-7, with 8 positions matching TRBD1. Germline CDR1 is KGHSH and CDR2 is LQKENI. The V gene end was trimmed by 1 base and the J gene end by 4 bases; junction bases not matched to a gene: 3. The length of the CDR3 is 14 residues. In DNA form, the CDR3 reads TGTGCCAGCTCACCACTAGGACAGGGATACGAGCAGTACTTC. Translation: CASSPLGQGYEQYF.

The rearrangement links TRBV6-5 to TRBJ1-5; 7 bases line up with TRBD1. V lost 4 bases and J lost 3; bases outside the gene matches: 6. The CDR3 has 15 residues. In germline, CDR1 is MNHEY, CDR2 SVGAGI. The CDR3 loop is CASSSKTGINQPQHF. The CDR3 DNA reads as TGTGCCAGCAGTTCCAAGACAGGGATCAATCAGCCCCAGCATTTT.

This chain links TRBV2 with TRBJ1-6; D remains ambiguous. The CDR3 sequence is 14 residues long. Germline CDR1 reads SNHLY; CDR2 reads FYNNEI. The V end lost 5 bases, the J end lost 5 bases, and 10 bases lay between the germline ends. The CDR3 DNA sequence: TGTGCCAGCAGTTTCTGGGAGCATAATTCACCCCTCCACTTT. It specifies CASSFWEHNSPLHF.

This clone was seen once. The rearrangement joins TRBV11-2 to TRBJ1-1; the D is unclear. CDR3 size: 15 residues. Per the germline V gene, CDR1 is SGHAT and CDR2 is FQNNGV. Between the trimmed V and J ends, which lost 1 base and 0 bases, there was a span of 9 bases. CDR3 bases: TGTGCCAGCAGCTTAGCTTCCGGGATGAACACTGAAGCTTTCTTT. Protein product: CASSLASGMNTEAFF.

DNA of the CDR3: TGTGCCTGGAGTGTAGGGACAGGGGGCTCCTACGAGCAGTACTTC. Its translation is CAWSVGTGGSYEQYF. The genes are TRBV30 and TRBJ2-7, with TRBD1 identical over 11 bases. V lost 0 bases and J lost 0; bases outside the gene matches: 1. Germline CDR1 is GTSNPN and CDR2 is SVGIG (reference sequence). The CDR3 is 15 amino acids.